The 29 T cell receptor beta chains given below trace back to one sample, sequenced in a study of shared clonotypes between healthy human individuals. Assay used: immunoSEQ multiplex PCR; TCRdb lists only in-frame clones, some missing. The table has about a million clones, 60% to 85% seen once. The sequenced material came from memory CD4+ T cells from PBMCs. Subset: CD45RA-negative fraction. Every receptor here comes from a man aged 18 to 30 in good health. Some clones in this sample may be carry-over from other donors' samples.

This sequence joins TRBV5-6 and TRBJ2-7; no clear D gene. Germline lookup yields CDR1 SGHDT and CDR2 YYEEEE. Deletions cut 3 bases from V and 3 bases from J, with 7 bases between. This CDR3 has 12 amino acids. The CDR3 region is CASSSGRYEQYF. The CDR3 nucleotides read TGTGCCAGCAGCTCGGGCCGCTACGAGCAGTACTTC.

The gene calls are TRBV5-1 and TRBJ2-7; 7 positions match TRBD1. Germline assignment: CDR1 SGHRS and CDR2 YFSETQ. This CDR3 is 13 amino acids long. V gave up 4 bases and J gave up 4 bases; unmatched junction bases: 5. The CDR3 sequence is CASSEGAQYEQYF. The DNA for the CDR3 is TGCGCCAGCAGCGAGGGGGCGCAATACGAGCAGTACTTC. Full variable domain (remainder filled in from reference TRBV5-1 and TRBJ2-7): KAGVTQTPRYLIKTRGQQVTLSCSPISGHRSVSWYQQTPGQGLQFLFEYFSETQRNKGNFPGRFSGRQFSNSRSEMNVSTLELGDSALYLCASSEGAQYEQYFGPGTRLTVT.

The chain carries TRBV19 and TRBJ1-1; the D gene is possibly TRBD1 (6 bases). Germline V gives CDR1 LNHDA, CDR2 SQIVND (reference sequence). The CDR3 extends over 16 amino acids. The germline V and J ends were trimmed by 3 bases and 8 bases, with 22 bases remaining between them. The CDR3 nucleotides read TGTGCCAGTAGTATTTCGTTTAGAGTGCTGGGGGCCGAAGCTTTCTTT. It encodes CASSISFRVLGAEAFF.

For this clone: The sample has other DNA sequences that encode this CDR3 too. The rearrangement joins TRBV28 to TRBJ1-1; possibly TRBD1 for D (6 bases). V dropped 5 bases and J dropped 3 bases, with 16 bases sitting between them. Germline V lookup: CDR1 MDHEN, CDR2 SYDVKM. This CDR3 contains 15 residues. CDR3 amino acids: CASSLLMGADTEAFF. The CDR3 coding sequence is TGTGCCAGCAGTCTACTGATGGGGGCAGACACTGAAGCTTTCTTT.

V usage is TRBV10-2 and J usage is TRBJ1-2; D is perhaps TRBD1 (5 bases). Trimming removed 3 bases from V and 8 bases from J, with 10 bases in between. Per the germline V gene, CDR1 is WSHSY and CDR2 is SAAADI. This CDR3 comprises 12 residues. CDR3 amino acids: CASSDRAGGYTF. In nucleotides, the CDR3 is TGCGCCAGCAGTGACAGGGCGGGAGGCTACACCTTC.

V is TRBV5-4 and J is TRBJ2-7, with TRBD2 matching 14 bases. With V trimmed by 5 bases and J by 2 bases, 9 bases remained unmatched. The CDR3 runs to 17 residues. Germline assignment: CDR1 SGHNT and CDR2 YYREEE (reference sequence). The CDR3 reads CASRHGTSGSGPYEQYF. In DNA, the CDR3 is TGTGCCAGCAGGCACGGGACTAGCGGGAGTGGACCCTACGAGCAGTACTTC.

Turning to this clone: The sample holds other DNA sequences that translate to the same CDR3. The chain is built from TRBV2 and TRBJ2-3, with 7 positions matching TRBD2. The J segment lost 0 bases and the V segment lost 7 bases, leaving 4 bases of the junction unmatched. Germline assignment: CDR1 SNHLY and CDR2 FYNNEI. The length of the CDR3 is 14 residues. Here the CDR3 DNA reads TGTGCCAGCACCTCTAGCGGAAGCACAGATACGCAGTATTTT. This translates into CASTSSGSTDTQYF.

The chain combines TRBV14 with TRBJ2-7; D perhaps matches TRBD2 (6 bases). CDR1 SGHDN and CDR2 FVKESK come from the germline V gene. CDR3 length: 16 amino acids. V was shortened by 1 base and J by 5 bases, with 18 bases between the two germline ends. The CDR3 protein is CASSQVKERRGHEQYF. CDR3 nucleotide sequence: TGTGCCAGCAGCCAAGTTAAGGAGAGGAGGGGCCACGAGCAGTACTTC.

CDR3 DNA: TGTGCCAGCACACTAGCGGGGCGCTCCTACAATGAGCAGTTCTTC. Protein: CASTLAGRSYNEQFF. The chain couples TRBV28 to TRBJ2-1; TRBD2 aligns across 10 bases. The germline V gene encodes CDR1 MDHEN and CDR2 SYDVKM. The trim removed 7 bases at V and 0 bases at J, leaving 3 bases unmatched. The CDR3 is 15 amino acids.

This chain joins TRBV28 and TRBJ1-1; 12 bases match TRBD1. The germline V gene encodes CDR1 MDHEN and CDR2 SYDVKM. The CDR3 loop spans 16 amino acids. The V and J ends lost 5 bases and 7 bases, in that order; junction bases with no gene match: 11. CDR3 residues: CASSTPGQGAKGEAFF. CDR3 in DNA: TGTGCCAGCAGTACACCGGGACAGGGGGCGAAGGGTGAAGCTTTCTTT. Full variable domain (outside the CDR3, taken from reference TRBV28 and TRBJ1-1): DVKVTQSSRYLVKRTGEKVFLECVQDMDHENMFWYRQDPGLGLRLIYFSYDVKMKEKGDIPEGYSVSREKKERFSLILESASTNQTSMYLCASSTPGQGAKGEAFFGQGTRLTVV.

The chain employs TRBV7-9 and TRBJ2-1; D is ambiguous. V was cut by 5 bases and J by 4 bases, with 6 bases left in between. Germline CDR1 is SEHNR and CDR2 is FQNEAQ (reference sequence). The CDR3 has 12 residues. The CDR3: CASSATYNEQFF. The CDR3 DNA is TGTGCCAGCAGCGCCACATACAATGAGCAGTTCTTC.

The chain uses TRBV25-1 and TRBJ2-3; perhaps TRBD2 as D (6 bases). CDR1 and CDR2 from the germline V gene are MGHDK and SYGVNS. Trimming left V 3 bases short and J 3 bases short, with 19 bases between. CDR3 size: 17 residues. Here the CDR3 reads CASSDAQLASSTDTQYF. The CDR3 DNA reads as TGTGCCAGCAGTGACGCCCAACTAGCTAGTTCGACAGATACGCAGTATTTT.

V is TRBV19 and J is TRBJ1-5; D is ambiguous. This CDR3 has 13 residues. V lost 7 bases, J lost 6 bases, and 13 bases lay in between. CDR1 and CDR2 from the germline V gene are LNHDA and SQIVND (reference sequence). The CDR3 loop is CASIIRVFQPQHF. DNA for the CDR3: TGTGCCAGTATCATTAGAGTCTTTCAGCCCCAGCATTTT.

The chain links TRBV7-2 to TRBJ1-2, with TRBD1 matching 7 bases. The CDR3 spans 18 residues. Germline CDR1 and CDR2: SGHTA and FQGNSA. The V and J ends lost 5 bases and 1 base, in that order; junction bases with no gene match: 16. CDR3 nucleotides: TGTGCCAGCAGCGGTGGACAGGAGACGACCTTAAGTAACTATGGCTACACCTTC. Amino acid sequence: CASSGGQETTLSNYGYTF.

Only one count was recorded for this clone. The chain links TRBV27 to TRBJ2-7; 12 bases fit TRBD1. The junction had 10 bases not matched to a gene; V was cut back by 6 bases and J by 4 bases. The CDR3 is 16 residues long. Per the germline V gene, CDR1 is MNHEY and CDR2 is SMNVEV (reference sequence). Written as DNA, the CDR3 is TGTGCCAGCAGCTTTTTCTCGGGACAGGGGGCTTACGAGCAGTACTTC. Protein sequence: CASSFFSGQGAYEQYF.

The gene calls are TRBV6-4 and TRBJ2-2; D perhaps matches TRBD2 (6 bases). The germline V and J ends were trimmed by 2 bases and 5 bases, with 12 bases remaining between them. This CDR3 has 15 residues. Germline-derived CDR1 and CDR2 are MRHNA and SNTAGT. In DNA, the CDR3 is TGTGCCAGCAGTGACCGTCTGGGAGGTACCGGGGAGCTGTTTTTT. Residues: CASSDRLGGTGELFF.

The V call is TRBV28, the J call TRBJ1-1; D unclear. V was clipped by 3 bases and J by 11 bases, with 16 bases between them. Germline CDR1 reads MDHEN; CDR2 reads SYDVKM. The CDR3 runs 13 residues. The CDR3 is CASSFGDKPWAFF. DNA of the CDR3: TGTGCCAGCAGTTTTGGCGACAAGCCTTGGGCTTTCTTT.

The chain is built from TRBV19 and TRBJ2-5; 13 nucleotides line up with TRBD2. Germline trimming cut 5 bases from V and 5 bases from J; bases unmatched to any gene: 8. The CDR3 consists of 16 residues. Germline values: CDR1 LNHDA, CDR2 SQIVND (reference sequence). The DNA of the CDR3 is TGTGCCAGTAGTCGTGGACTAGCGGGAGACCGGGAGACCCAGTACTTC. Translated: CASSRGLAGDRETQYF.

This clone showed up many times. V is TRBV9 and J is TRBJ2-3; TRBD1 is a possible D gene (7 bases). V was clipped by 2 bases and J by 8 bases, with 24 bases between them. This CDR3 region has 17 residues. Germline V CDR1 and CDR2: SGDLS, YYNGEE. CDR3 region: CASSVKEGAGRWGTQYF. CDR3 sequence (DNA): TGTGCCAGCAGCGTTAAGGAGGGGGCAGGCCGCTGGGGTACGCAGTATTTT.

The CDR3 loop reads CASSFWIGGTGGAGRPQHF. The CDR3 DNA reads as TGTGCCAGCAGTTTCTGGATCGGGGGGACAGGGGGCGCGGGAAGGCCCCAGCATTTT. The genes are TRBV28 and TRBJ1-5, with 12 bases that match TRBD1. The CDR3 sequence is 19 residues long. The trim removed 3 bases at V and 9 bases at J, leaving 18 bases unmatched. Germline values: CDR1 MDHEN, CDR2 SYDVKM.

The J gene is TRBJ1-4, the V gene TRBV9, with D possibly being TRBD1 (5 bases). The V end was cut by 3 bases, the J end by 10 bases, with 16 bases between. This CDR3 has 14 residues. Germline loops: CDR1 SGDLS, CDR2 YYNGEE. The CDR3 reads CASSDRDAHGKLFF. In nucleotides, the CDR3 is TGTGCCAGCAGCGACCGGGACGCCCATGGAAAACTGTTTTTT. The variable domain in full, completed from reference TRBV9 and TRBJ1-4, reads DSGVTQTPKHLITATGQRVTLRCSPRSGDLSVYWYQQSLDQGLQFLIQYYNGEERAKGNILERFSAQQFPDLHSELNLSSLELGDSALYFCASSDRDAHGKLFFGSGTQLSVL.

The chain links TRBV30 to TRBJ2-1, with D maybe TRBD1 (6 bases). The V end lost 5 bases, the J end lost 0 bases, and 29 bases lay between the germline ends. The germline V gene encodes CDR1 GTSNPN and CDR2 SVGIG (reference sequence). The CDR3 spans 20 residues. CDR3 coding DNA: TGTGCCTGGTCAGTACAGGGCGCCAGAGAGTGGGCAAGCTCCTACAATGAGCAGTTCTTC. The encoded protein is CAWSVQGAREWASSYNEQFF.

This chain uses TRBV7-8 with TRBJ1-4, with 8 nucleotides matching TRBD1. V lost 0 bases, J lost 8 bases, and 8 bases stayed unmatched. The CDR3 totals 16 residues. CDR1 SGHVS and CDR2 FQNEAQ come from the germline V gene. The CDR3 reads CASSLARDRSREKLFF. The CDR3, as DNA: TGTGCCAGCAGCTTAGCTCGGGACAGGAGTCGCGAAAAACTGTTTTTT.

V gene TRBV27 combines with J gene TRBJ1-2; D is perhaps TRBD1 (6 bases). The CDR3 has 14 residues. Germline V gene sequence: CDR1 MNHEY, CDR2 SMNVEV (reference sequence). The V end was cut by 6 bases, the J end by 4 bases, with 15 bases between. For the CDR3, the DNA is TGTGCCAGCAGGGTCCCAGGGGCCGCCTATGGCTACACCTTC. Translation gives CASRVPGAAYGYTF.

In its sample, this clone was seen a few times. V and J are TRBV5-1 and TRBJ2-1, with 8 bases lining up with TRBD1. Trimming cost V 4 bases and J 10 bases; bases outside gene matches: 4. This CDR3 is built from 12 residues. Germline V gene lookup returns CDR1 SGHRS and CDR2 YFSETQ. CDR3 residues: CASSLQGVEQFF. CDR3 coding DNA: TGCGCCAGCAGCCTACAGGGGGTCGAGCAGTTCTTC.

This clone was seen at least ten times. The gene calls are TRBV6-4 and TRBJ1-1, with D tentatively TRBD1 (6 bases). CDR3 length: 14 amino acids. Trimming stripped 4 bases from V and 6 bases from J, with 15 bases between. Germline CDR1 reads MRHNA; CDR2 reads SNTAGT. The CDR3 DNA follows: TGTGCCAGCAGTGCCCCTCGGGGGCCCCCTGAAGCTTTCTTT. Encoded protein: CASSAPRGPPEAFF.

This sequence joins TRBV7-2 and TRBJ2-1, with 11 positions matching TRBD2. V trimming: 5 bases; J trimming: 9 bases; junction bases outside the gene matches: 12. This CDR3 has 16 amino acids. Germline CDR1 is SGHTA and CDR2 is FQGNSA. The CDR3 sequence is CASSPRVPGLAVEQFF. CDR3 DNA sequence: TGTGCCAGCAGCCCCCGAGTACCGGGACTAGCGGTTGAGCAGTTCTTC.

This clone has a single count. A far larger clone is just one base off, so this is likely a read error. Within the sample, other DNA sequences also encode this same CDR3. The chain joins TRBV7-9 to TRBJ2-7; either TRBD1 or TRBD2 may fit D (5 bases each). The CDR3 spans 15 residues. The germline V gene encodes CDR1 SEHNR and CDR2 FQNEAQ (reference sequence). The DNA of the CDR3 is TGTGCTAGCAGCTTAGGGTCAGGGAGTACCTACGAGCAGTACTTC. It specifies CASSLGSGSTYEQYF.

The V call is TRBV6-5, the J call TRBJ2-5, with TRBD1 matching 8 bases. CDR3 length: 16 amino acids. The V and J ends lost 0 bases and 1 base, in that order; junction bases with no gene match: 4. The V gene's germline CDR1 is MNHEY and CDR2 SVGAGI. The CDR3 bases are TGTGCCAGCAGTTACTCTATTACAGGGGGCCAAGAGACCCAGTACTTC. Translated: CASSYSITGGQETQYF.